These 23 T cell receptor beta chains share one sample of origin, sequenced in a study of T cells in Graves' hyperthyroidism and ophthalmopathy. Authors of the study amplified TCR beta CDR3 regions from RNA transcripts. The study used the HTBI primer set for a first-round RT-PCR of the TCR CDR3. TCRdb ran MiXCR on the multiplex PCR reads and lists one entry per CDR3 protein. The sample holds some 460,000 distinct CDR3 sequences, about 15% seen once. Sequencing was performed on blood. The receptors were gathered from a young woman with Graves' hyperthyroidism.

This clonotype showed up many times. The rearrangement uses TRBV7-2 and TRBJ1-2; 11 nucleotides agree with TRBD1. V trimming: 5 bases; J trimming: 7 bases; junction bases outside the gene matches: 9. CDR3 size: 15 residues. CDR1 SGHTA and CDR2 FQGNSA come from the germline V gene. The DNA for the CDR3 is TGTGCCAGCAGCCCCTCTGGACAGGGGGCTGGTGGCTACACCTTC. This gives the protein CASSPSGQGAGGYTF.

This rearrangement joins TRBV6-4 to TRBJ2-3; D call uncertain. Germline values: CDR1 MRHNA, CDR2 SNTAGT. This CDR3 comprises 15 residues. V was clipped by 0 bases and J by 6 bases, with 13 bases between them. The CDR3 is CASSDSNSAVDTQYF. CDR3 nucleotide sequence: TGTGCCAGCAGTGACTCGAACTCTGCGGTGGATACGCAGTATTTT.

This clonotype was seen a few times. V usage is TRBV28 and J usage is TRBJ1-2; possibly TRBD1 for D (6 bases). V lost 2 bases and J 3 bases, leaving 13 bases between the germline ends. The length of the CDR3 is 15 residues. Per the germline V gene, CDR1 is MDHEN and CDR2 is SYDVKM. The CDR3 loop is CASSLPQGGDYGYTF. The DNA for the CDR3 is TGTGCCAGCAGTTTACCACAGGGTGGTGACTATGGCTACACCTTC.

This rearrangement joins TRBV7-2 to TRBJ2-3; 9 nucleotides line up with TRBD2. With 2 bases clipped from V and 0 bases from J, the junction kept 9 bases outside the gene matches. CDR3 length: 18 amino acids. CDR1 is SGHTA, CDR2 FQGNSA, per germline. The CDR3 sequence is CASSLIRGGGISTDTQYF. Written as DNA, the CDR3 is TGTGCCAGCAGCTTAATCCGCGGGGGGGGCATTAGCACAGATACGCAGTATTTT.

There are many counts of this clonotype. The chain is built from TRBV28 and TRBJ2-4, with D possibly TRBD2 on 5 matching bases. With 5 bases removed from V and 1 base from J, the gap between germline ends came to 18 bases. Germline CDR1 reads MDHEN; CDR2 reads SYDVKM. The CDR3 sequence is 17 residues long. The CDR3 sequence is CASSNAKVSGAKNIQYF. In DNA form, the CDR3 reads TGTGCCAGCAGTAACGCGAAAGTGAGCGGCGCCAAAAACATTCAGTACTTC.

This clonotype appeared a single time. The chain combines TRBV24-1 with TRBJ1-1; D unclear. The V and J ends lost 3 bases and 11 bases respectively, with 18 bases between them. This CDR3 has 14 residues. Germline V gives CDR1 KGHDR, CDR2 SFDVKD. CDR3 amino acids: CATSDTGPHLRAFF. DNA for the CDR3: TGTGCCACCAGTGATACTGGACCTCATCTAAGGGCTTTCTTT.

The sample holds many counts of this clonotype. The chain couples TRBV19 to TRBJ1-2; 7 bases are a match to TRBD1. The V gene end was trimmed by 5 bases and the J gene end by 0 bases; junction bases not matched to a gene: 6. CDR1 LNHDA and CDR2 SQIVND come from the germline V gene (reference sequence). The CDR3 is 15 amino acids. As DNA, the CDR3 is TGTGCCAGTAGTGAGCGGGACAGAGCTAACTATGGCTACACCTTC. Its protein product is CASSERDRANYGYTF.

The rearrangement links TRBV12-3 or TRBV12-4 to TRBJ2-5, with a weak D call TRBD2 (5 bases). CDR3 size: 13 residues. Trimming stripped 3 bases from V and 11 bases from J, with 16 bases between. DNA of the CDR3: TGTGCCAGCAGTTTGTATCATCCGGGATCTCAGTACTTC. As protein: CASSLYHPGSQYF.

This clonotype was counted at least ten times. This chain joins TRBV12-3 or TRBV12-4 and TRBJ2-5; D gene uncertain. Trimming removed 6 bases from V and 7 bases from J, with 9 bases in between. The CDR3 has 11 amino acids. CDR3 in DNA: TGTGCCAGCAGATTGCGGTCGACCCAGTACTTC. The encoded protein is CASRLRSTQYF.

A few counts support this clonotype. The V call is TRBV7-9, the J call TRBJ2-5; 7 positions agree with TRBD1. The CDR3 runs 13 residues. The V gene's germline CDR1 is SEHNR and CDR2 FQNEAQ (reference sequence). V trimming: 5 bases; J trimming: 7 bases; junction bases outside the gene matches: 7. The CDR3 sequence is CASSPQPGGTQYF. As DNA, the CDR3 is TGTGCCAGCAGCCCCCAGCCAGGGGGGACCCAGTACTTC. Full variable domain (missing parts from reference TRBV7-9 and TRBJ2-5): DTGVSQNPRHKITKRGQNVTFRCDPISEHNRLYWYRQTLGQGPEFLTYFQNEAQLEKSRLLSDRFSAERPKGSFSTLEIQRTEQGDSAMYLCASSPQPGGTQYFGPGTRLLVL.

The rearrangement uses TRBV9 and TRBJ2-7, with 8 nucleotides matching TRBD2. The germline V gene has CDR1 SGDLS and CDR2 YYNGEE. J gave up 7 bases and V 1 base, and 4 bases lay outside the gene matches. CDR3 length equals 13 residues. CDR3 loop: CASSVMGGGEQYF. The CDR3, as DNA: TGTGCCAGCAGCGTAATGGGCGGGGGGGAGCAGTACTTC.

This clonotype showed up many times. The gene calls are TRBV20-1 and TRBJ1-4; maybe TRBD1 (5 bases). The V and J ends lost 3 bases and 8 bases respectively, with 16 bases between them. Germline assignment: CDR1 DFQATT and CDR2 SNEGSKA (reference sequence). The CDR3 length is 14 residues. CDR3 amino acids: CSASRRGVGEKLFF. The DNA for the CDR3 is TGCAGTGCTAGCCGCAGAGGGGTAGGAGAAAAACTGTTTTTT.

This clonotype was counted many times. CDR3 DNA sequence: TGTGCCAGCAGACCCGGGACTGGCGTAGCTTTCTTT. Its translation is CASRPGTGVAFF. The chain uses TRBV12-3 or TRBV12-4 and TRBJ1-1, with a tentative D call TRBD1 (5 bases). The CDR3 runs to 12 residues. V shed 6 bases and J shed 10 bases, with 15 bases lying between them.

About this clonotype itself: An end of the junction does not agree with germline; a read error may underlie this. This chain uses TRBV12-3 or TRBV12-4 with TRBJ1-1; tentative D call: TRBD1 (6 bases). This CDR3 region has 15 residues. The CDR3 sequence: CASIEKWGPSTEASF. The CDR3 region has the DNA TGTGCCAGCATCGAAAAATGGGGGCCGAGCACTGAAGCTTCCTTT.

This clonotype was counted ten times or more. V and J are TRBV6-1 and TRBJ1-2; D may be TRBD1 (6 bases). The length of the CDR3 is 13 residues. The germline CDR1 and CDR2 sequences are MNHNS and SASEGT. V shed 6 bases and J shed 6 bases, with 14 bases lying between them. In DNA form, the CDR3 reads TGTGCCAGCAGCTCTACAGGGTTTAATGGCTACACCTTC. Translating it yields CASSSTGFNGYTF.

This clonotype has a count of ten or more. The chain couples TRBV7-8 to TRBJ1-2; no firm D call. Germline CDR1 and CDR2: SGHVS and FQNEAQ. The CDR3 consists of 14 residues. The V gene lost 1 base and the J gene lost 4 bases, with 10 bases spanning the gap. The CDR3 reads CASSLGAGIYGYTF. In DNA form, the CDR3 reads TGTGCCAGCAGCTTAGGGGCGGGGATCTATGGCTACACCTTC.

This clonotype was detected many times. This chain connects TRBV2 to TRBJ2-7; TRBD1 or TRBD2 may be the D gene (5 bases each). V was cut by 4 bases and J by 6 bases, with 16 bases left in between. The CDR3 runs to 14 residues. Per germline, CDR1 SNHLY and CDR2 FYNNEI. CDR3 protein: CASSARGAGTEQYF. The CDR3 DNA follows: TGTGCCAGCAGTGCGCGTGGGGCTGGGACCGAGCAGTACTTC.

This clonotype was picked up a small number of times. The CDR3 here is CSASGQGRTDEKLFF. The CDR3 DNA sequence: TGCAGTGCTAGTGGGCAGGGGAGGACAGATGAAAAACTGTTTTTT. The chain couples TRBV20-1 to TRBJ1-4; a possible D gene is TRBD1 (6 bases). Germline V gene data show CDR1 as DFQATT and CDR2 as SNEGSKA (reference sequence). The CDR3 loop spans 15 amino acids. V dropped 3 bases and J dropped 6 bases, with 17 bases sitting between them.

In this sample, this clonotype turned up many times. In DNA, the CDR3 is TGTGCCAGCAGCTCTTGGGGAGGGGAGGACAATGAAAAACTGTTTTTT. Translating it yields CASSSWGGEDNEKLFF. The V and J genes are TRBV11-3 and TRBJ1-4, with TRBD1 as a possible D gene (5 bases). CDR1 SGHNT and CDR2 YENEEA come from the germline V gene. This CDR3 is 16 amino acids long. V lost 4 bases, J lost 5 bases, and 17 bases lay in between.

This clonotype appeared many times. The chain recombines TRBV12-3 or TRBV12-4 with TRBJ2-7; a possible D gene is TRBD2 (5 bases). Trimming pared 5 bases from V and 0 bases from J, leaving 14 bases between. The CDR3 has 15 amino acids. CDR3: CASSPPGGYSYEQYF. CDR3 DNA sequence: TGTGCCAGCAGTCCCCCAGGAGGCTACTCCTACGAGCAGTACTTC.

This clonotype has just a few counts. CDR3 sequence: CAISKRQGIGQPQHF. In DNA, the CDR3 is TGTGCCATCAGTAAGAGGCAGGGGATCGGTCAGCCCCAGCATTTT. V and J are TRBV10-3 and TRBJ1-5, with a weak D call TRBD1 (6 bases). V lost 5 bases to trimming and J lost 6 bases, with 17 bases between them. CDR1 is ENHRY, CDR2 SYGVKD, per germline. CDR3 length equals 15 residues.

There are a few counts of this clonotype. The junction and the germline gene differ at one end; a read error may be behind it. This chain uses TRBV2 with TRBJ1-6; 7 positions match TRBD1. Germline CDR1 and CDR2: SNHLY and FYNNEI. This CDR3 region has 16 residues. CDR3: CASREGGAGYNSPLHF. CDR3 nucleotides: TGTGCCAGCAGAGAAGGGGGCGCCGGCTATAATTCACCCCTCCACTTT.

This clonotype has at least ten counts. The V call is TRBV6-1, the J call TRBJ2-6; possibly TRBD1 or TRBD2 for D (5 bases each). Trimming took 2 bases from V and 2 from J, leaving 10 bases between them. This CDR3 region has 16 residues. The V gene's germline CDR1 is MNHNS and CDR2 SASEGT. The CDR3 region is CASSESMGAGANVLTF. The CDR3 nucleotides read TGTGCCAGCAGTGAATCGATGGGGGCTGGGGCCAACGTCCTGACTTTC.